This TCR beta chain is from a study of CD8 T cells in ankylosing spondylitis. This clonotype appeared many times. Its antigen is not known. From germline, CDR1 is SEHNR and CDR2 FQNEAQ (reference sequence). Trimming pared 5 bases from V and 4 bases from J, leaving 18 bases between. CDR3 length: 16 residues. Regarding the study as a whole: Blood from ankylosing spondylitis patients appeared to carry a characteristic eight-variant TCR beta motif. Matched synovial fluid from ankylosing spondylitis patients was reported to be enriched for disease-linked clones. Some of these motif variants have turned up before, in reports on reactive arthritis synovial fluid and blood.

In making TCR beta libraries, quantitative 5'-RACE with molecular barcodes was used. TCRdb redid the calling of the 5' RACE reads with MiXCR, one entry per CDR3 protein. The repertoire includes 200,000 to 300,000 distinct CDR3 sequences, about 11% of them detected once, and 2.6% sits in the top ten. The TCR originated in a male donor with ankylosing spondylitis or in good health (not recorded which). This rearrangement joins TRBV7-9 to TRBJ2-1, with D possibly being TRBD1 or TRBD2 (5 bases each). Sample: blood, either unsorted or a sorted T cell fraction (not recorded which). In DNA, the CDR3 is TGTGCCAGCAGCCCCCGGGGCAGTCGGGCTTACAATGAGCAGTTCTTC. This gives the protein CASSPRGSRAYNEQFF.